In this sample, the clone carrying this TCR beta chain turned up many times. What it recognizes is unknown. The V end was cut by 2 bases, the J end by 4 bases, with 11 bases between. The CDR3 spans 14 residues. Per the germline V gene, CDR1 is SGHTA and CDR2 is FQGTGA. Stable hyperthyroidism meant no ophthalmopathy within 18 months of follow-up. If patients had other autoimmune diseases, uncontrolled infections, pregnancy or lactation, they were excluded. From RNA, the CDR3 regions of TCR beta chains were amplified and sequenced. The first-round RT-PCR employed HTBI primers together with the Qiagen OneStep RT-PCR kit. A multiplex PCR was then performed as the second round. One entry per CDR3 protein, called by TCRdb with MiXCR from the multiplex PCR reads. The repertoire holds over 500,000 distinct CDR3 sequences, with 20% to 25% as singletons. These data come from a study of Graves' ophthalmopathy and Graves' hyperthyroidism.

Whole-study results and caveats: Using a 13-signature model, the authors split ophthalmopathy from stable hyperthyroidism, with roughly 90% sensitivity and 80% to 84% specificity.

Sequencing was done on a sample of peripheral blood. The TCR was taken from a woman younger than 35 with stable Graves' hyperthyroidism. Some clones in this sample may be carry-over from other donors' samples. The chain combines TRBV7-3 with TRBJ1-1; no definite D call. In DNA form, the CDR3 reads TGTGCCAGCAGCTTATCCGGGCCTCCCACTGAAGCTTTCTTT. Its translation: CASSLSGPPTEAFF.